This entry concerns a single T cell receptor beta chain. Its matching antigen is unknown. Trimming took 4 bases from V and 6 from J, leaving 16 bases between them. From germline, CDR1 is SQVTM and CDR2 ANQGSEA. The CDR3 runs 14 residues. This sample is part of a study of shared clonotypes between healthy human individuals. The overall study: For every donor, three CD4 naive, three CD4 memory, two CD8 naive and one CD8 memory plates were used. Whole-study results and caveats: In having few donors, the study represented limited genetic and exposure-history diversity. Some clonotypes were shared by all four sorted-subset donors, while others were not shared. The non-shared ones had lower generation probabilities than the shared ones.

Genomic DNA (from each subset) was split evenly across several immunoSEQ plates. Here immunoSEQ multiplex PCR was the method, and the copy in TCRdb shows in-frame clones only, minus some. The sample holds over a million clones, 65% to 75% seen once. Sample: memory CD4+ T cells sorted from blood. Regarding subset: CD45RA-negative fraction. The rearrangement uses TRBV29-1 and TRBJ2-4; D perhaps matches TRBD1 (5 bases). This sequence originates from a man aged 18 to 35 in good health. For the CDR3, the DNA is TGCAGCGTTGTCGACCCTGATAGGGGAAACATTCAGTACTTC. It translates to CSVVDPDRGNIQYF.